The sequence of this T cell receptor beta chain was determined in a study of siplizumab effects on memory and regulatory T cells. Points from the study as a whole: It was never confirmed that proliferating Tregs from siplizumab cultures were suppressive. Solely a minor proportion of alloreactive clones could be assigned to unstimulated subsets.

This CDR3 region has 11 residues. Trimming removed 7 bases at V and 6 bases at J, with 11 bases between. CDR1 and CDR2 (germline): SGHRS, YFSETQ. Generated by immunoSEQ multiplex PCR, the TCRdb table keeps only in-frame clones and is missing some. The repertoire has under 140,000 clones, more than 90% of them found once; the top ten carry roughly 1.4%. Concerning this clone itself: Its antigen is not known.

Source material: CD4+ T cells sorted from blood. The TCR comes from a human donor in good health. This chain connects TRBV5-1 to TRBJ2-7; tentative D call: TRBD1 (5 bases). The CDR3 DNA reads TGCGCCAGCGCCTACCAGGGCGAGCAGTACTTC. Translated, it gives CASAYQGEQYF. Using reference TRBV5-1 and TRBJ2-7 for the parts outside the CDR3, the full variable domain is KAGVTQTPRYLIKTRGQQVTLSCSPISGHRSVSWYQQTPGQGLQFLFEYFSETQRNKGNFPGRFSGRQFSNSRSEMNVSTLELGDSALYLCASAYQGEQYFGPGTRLTVT.